These 9 T cell receptor beta chains were sequenced from one sample in a study of a mutant IDH1 vaccine in newly diagnosed glioma. The data were produced by immunoSEQ multiplex PCR, yet TCRdb's version contains in-frame clones alone and is incomplete. The sample carries 82,000 or so clones, around 85% recorded once. Time point indicated: week 23, last vaccination. What each vaccine dose contained was 300 ug of mutant IDH1 20-mer peptide, accompanied by topical imiquimod. Antigens of these TCRs are unknown. The sequencing used PBMCs, collected from a glioma patient whose treatment included an IDH1 peptide vaccine. These receptors were collected from a young man with glioma. Some clones in this sample may be carry-over from other donors' samples.

The chain combines TRBV6-5 with TRBJ1-4; D call uncertain. Between the trimmed V and J ends, which lost 5 bases and 8 bases, there was a span of 12 bases. Germline lookup yields CDR1 MNHEY and CDR2 SVGAGI. This CDR3 is built from 13 residues. Here the CDR3 DNA reads TGTGCCAGCAGTCCCCTATCGGGGGAAAAACTGTTTTTT. Protein product: CASSPLSGEKLFF.

This clone was recorded many times. J is TRBJ1-2 and V is TRBV28; D unclear. This CDR3 has 13 amino acids. From germline, CDR1 is MDHEN and CDR2 SYDVKM. V was pared by 6 bases and J by 3 bases, with 11 bases between. For the CDR3, the DNA is TGTGCCAGCAGGTCGATTCGGGACTATGGCTACACCTTC. Translation gives CASRSIRDYGYTF.

The chain is built from TRBV6-6 and TRBJ1-6, with TRBD1 matching 9 bases. Germline V lookup: CDR1 MNHNY, CDR2 SVGAGI (reference sequence). This CDR3 is built from 13 residues. The V and J ends lost 6 bases and 9 bases, in that order; junction bases with no gene match: 3. The CDR3 sequence is CASRVTGGSPLHF. The CDR3 coding sequence is TGTGCCAGCAGGGTGACAGGGGGTTCACCCCTCCACTTT.

This rearrangement joins TRBV9 to TRBJ1-4; D gene ambiguous. Germline CDR1 is SGDLS and CDR2 is YYNGEE. The V end lost 5 bases, the J end lost 5 bases, and 10 bases lay between the germline ends. CDR3 length: 13 amino acids. The CDR3 protein is CASSRTLNEKLFF. The CDR3 DNA reads TGTGCCAGCAGTCGGACCTTGAATGAAAAACTGTTTTTT.

The chain uses TRBV6-5 and TRBJ2-4; D tentatively reads TRBD1 or TRBD2 (6 bases each). Trimming left V 4 bases short and J 9 bases short, with 22 bases between. CDR3 length equals 16 residues. The germline V gene has CDR1 MNHEY and CDR2 SVGAGI. The CDR3 DNA is TGTGCCAGCAGTTTTGGTTTGGGGGGCCTCCTATCCATTCAGTACTTC. Its protein is CASSFGLGGLLSIQYF.

The genes are TRBV28 and TRBJ2-3; D is undetermined. The germline gives CDR1 MDHEN, CDR2 SYDVKM. This CDR3 is built from 13 residues. Trimming took off 4 bases at V and 1 base at J, with 6 bases between the two ends. CDR3 coding DNA: TGTGCCAGCAGTTGGGCAGGCACAGATACGCAGTATTTT. It encodes CASSWAGTDTQYF. Using reference TRBV28 and TRBJ2-3 for the parts outside the CDR3, the full variable domain is DVKVTQSSRYLVKRTGEKVFLECVQDMDHENMFWYRQDPGLGLRLIYFSYDVKMKEKGDIPEGYSVSREKKERFSLILESASTNQTSMYLCASSWAGTDTQYFGPGTRLTVL.

The chain has TRBV10-3 and TRBJ1-1; D is undetermined. V was trimmed by 5 bases and J by 1 base, leaving 5 bases between them. This CDR3 has 12 residues. CDR1 and CDR2 (germline): ENHRY, SYGVKD. Written as DNA, the CDR3 is TGTGCCATCAGTACGGGGAACACTGAAGCTTTCTTT. Translating it yields CAISTGNTEAFF.

The V and J genes are TRBV21-1 and TRBJ1-5; TRBD1, as called in the table, went unchecked against the DNA. TRBV21-1 is described as a pseudogene. This CDR3 is built from 16 residues. CDR3 DNA sequence: TGTGCCAGCTCAGCAAGAGTCCCAGGGCACAATCAGCCCCAGCATTTT. Residues: CASSARVPGHNQPQHF.

Sample share makes this clone medium-sized. The chain recombines TRBV5-4 with TRBJ1-2; no reliable D call. V lost 6 bases, J lost 4 bases, and 13 bases lay in between. Germline V gene lookup returns CDR1 SGHNT and CDR2 YYREEE (reference sequence). The CDR3 length is 13 residues. The CDR3 sequence is CASNLGGSYGYTF. The CDR3 DNA reads as TGTGCCAGCAACCTTGGAGGATCCTATGGCTACACCTTC.